This passage covers 17 T cell receptor beta chains from one sample sequenced in a study of control samples from healthy donors and cancer patients. Clones were read by immunoSEQ multiplex PCR, and TCRdb kept only the in-frame ones, dropping some. The sample holds around 140,000 clones; under 95% are singletons and the top ten take approximately 7.2%. What was sequenced was blood. The origin of the receptors is a man aged 18 to 29 in good health.

V gene TRBV5-6 combines with J gene TRBJ2-3, with 9 bases identical to TRBD1. Germline V gene data show CDR1 as SGHDT and CDR2 as YYEEEE. V trimming: 2 bases; J trimming: 3 bases; junction bases outside the gene matches: 7. The CDR3 contains 16 residues. The CDR3 DNA sequence: TGTGCCAGCAGCTTTCGTACGGGACAGGGAACAGATACGCAGTATTTT. The encoded protein is CASSFRTGQGTDTQYF.

J is TRBJ1-1 and V is TRBV7-2, with 8 bases lining up with TRBD1. The trim removed 1 base at V and 5 bases at J, leaving 15 bases unmatched. The V gene's germline CDR1 is SGHTA and CDR2 FQGNSA. The CDR3 covers 18 residues. CDR3 sequence: CASSLEPVQGATGTEAFF. The CDR3 region has the DNA TGTGCCAGCAGCTTAGAGCCCGTGCAGGGGGCGACGGGGACTGAAGCTTTCTTT.

The chain links TRBV12-3 or TRBV12-4 to TRBJ1-2; D remains unclear. Trimming cost V 3 bases and J 7 bases, with 12 bases left between them. The CDR3 has 13 residues. The CDR3 here is CASSLMGRRGYTF. The CDR3 nucleotides read TGTGCCAGCAGTTTGATGGGTCGCCGTGGCTACACCTTC.

The chain is built from TRBV4-3 and TRBJ1-2; D possibly corresponds to TRBD1 (5 bases). The CDR3 runs 16 residues. CDR1 and CDR2 from the germline V gene are LGHNA and YSLEER. V gave up 0 bases and J gave up 8 bases, with 19 bases separating them. CDR3: CASSQDSTPVRGGYTF. DNA for the CDR3: TGCGCCAGCAGCCAAGATTCTACCCCTGTTCGGGGGGGCTACACCTTC.

The chain uses TRBV19 and TRBJ1-1; possible D gene TRBD1, 5 bases. The CDR3 length is 14 residues. Between the trimmed V and J ends, which lost 7 bases and 0 bases, there was a span of 12 bases. Looked up from germline, CDR1 is LNHDA and CDR2 is SQIVND (reference sequence). CDR3 residues: CASNTGTVNTEAFF. The CDR3 DNA follows: TGTGCCAGTAACACTGGGACGGTGAACACTGAAGCTTTCTTT. The entire variable domain, with the rest obtained from reference TRBV19 and TRBJ1-1, is as follows: DGGITQSPKYLFRKEGQNVTLSCEQNLNHDAMYWYRQDPGQGLRLIYYSQIVNDFQKGDIAEGYSVSREKKESFPLTVTSAQKNPTAFYLCASNTGTVNTEAFFGQGTRLTVV.

The chain joins TRBV6-5 to TRBJ1-4; 7 nucleotides line up with TRBD1. Germline V gene data show CDR1 as MNHEY and CDR2 as SVGAGI. Germline trimming cut 6 bases from V and 7 bases from J; bases unmatched to any gene: 5. This CDR3 is 13 amino acids long. CDR3 in DNA: TGTGCCAGCAGCGAGGGACAGATTGAAAAACTGTTTTTT. Protein: CASSEGQIEKLFF.

This clone was seen a single time. The rearrangement links TRBV19 to TRBJ2-1; D is possibly TRBD1 or TRBD2 (5 bases each). The length of the CDR3 is 14 residues. Trimming cost V 4 bases and J 11 bases, with 18 bases left between them. Germline CDR1 and CDR2: LNHDA and SQIVND (reference sequence). The DNA for the CDR3 is TGTGCCAGTAGTACTAATCCTGGGACGGTCAAGCAGTTCTTC. This sequence encodes CASSTNPGTVKQFF.

The sample holds one count of this clone. This rearrangement joins TRBV2 to TRBJ2-7; D remains ambiguous. The CDR3 runs 12 residues. Germline CDR1 SNHLY, CDR2 FYNNEI. The V and J ends lost 5 bases and 4 bases respectively, with 9 bases between them. The CDR3 region is CASSKTRYEQYF. CDR3 nucleotides: TGTGCCAGCAGTAAGACCCGTTACGAGCAGTACTTC.

The chain couples TRBV7-2 to TRBJ1-2; D unclear. Per germline, CDR1 SGHTA and CDR2 FQGNSA. V was pared by 5 bases and J by 13 bases, with 23 bases between. The CDR3 extends over 14 amino acids. Here the CDR3 reads CASSPRGFSGYATF. In DNA, the CDR3 is TGTGCCAGCAGCCCCCGTGGATTTAGCGGGTACGCCACCTTC.

This sequence joins TRBV27 and TRBJ2-2, with no clear D. V shed 0 bases and J shed 3 bases, with 5 bases lying between them. CDR1 and CDR2 from the germline V gene are MNHEY and SMNVEV (reference sequence). The CDR3 contains 14 residues. The DNA for the CDR3 is TGTGCCAGCAGTTTATCGCCCCACACCGGGGAGCTGTTTTTT. It translates to CASSLSPHTGELFF.

The rearrangement uses TRBV9 and TRBJ2-1; 10 bases fit TRBD2. V lost 3 bases to trimming and J lost 0 bases; unmatched junction nucleotides: 15. CDR1 SGDLS and CDR2 YYNGEE come from the germline V gene. The CDR3 is made up of 20 amino acids. The CDR3 loop is CASSAQTSGDLTSSYNEQFF. CDR3 bases: TGTGCCAGCAGCGCCCAAACTAGCGGGGATCTGACGAGCTCCTACAATGAGCAGTTCTTC.

This chain uses TRBV5-1 with TRBJ1-6; perhaps TRBD1 as D (5 bases). V lost 1 base and J lost 5, with 19 bases in between. Germline loops: CDR1 SGHRS, CDR2 YFSETQ. The CDR3 contains 18 residues. This CDR3 is CASSLRGLGYGDNSPLHF. In DNA, the CDR3 is TGCGCCAGCAGCTTGAGGGGATTAGGATATGGGGATAATTCACCCCTCCACTTT.

V gene TRBV7-9 combines with J gene TRBJ1-1; D may be TRBD1 (6 bases). Germline V gene sequence: CDR1 SEHNR, CDR2 FQNEAQ (reference sequence). This CDR3 region has 15 residues. V gave up 1 base and J gave up 3 bases, with 12 bases separating them. The CDR3 DNA is TGTGCCAGCAGCTTAGGGGGGCGCGGAGACACTGAAGCTTTCTTT. Its translation is CASSLGGRGDTEAFF.

In its sample, this clone was seen a few times. This chain joins TRBV14 and TRBJ1-2; no definite D call. With 2 bases removed from V and 4 bases from J, the gap between germline ends came to 17 bases. The CDR3 has 16 amino acids. Germline values: CDR1 SGHDN, CDR2 FVKESK. The CDR3 DNA follows: TGTGCCAGCAGCCAACAATCGGGAGAGATGGGCTATGGCTACACCTTC. Its protein is CASSQQSGEMGYGYTF.

The chain links TRBV5-1 to TRBJ2-2; 7 nucleotides align to TRBD1. The germline gives CDR1 SGHRS, CDR2 YFSETQ. CDR3 length: 16 amino acids. The trim removed 4 bases at V and 2 bases at J, leaving 8 bases unmatched. The CDR3 sequence is CASSARQGPNTGELFF. DNA for the CDR3: TGCGCCAGCAGCGCTCGACAGGGCCCTAACACCGGGGAGCTGTTTTTT.

The rearrangement joins TRBV7-3 to TRBJ1-5; D is ambiguous. Germline V gene lookup returns CDR1 SGHTA and CDR2 FQGTGA. Trimming pared 2 bases from V and 6 bases from J, leaving 2 bases between. The CDR3 runs 11 residues. The CDR3 is CASSLGQPQHF. For the CDR3, the DNA is TGTGCCAGCAGCTTAGGTCAGCCCCAGCATTTT.

V and J are TRBV6-2 or TRBV6-3 and TRBJ1-5; D is uncertain. Germline-derived CDR1 and CDR2 are MNHEY and SVGEGT. The germline V and J ends were trimmed by 1 base and 2 bases, with 9 bases remaining between them. CDR3 length: 15 amino acids. CDR3 DNA: TGTGCCAGCAGTTACTTGGGGTGGGGCAATCAGCCCCAGCATTTT. This codes for CASSYLGWGNQPQHF.